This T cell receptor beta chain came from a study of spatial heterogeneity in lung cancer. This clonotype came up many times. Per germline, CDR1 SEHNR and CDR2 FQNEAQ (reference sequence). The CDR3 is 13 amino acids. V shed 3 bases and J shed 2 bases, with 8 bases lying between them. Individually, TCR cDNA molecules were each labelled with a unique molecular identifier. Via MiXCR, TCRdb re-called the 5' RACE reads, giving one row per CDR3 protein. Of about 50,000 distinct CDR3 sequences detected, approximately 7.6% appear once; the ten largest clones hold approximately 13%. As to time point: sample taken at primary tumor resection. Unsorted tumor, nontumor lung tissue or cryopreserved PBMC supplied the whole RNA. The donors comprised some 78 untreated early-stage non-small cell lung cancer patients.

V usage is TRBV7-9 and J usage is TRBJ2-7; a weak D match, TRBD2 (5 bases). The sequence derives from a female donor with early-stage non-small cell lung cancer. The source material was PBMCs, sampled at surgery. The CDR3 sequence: CASSFPGTYEQYF. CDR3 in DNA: TGTGCCAGCAGCTTTCCGGGGACCTACGAGCAGTACTTC.